Below, one TCR beta chain is given with its context. This sample was taken from a study of T cell changes during pregnancy in multiple sclerosis. Repertoires were generated with immunoSEQ multiplex PCR, while TCRdb's copy carries only in-frame clones and drops some. The sample carries over 70,000 clones, roughly 92% recorded once. The starting material was peripheral blood, obtained in the third trimester of pregnancy. This receptor was identified in a female donor in good health, enrolled as a control in a pregnancy study.

The CDR3 nucleotides are TGTGCCAGCAGCCTTACTAGCGGGAGGCCCCAAGAGACCCAGTACTTC. This codes for CASSLTSGRPQETQYF. This chain links TRBV4-2 with TRBJ2-5; 12 nucleotides match TRBD2. The ends lost 4 bases at V and 1 base at J; junction bases unmatched: 4. CDR3 length: 16 amino acids. The germline V gene has CDR1 LGHNA and CDR2 YNFKEQ.